This T cell receptor (beta chain) was retrieved from a study of T cell repertoires in cytomegalovirus infection. Study overall: Peptides in the study included HLA-C-restricted and HLA-B-restricted CMV epitopes. A matching HLA type, together with CMV infection, was signaled by public TCR beta signatures. Points from the study as a whole: There were HLA-C-restricted CMV-specific TCR beta clonotypes dominating the ex vivo response. Using cumulative public TCR beta family frequency, the authors identified those who carried CMV together with the relevant HLA.

MiXCR was run by TCRdb on the reads, yielding one entry per CDR3 protein. The repertoire includes around 800,000 distinct CDR3 sequences, approximately 30% of them detected once, and about an eighth sits in the top ten. This clonotype was seen more than once but under ten times. The antigen is not known. CDR3 length: 14 residues. Deletions cut 2 bases from V and 1 base from J, with 8 bases between. Germline V gene lookup returns CDR1 SGHTA and CDR2 FQGNSA. This material consisted of cultured CD8+ T cells from PBMCs, taken from culture after CMV antigen stimulation. This rearrangement joins TRBV7-2 to TRBJ1-1; D unresolved. The receptor comes from a human donor in good health (CMV status not recorded). Some clones in this sample may be carry-over from other donors' samples. The CDR3 DNA reads TGTGCCAGCAGCTTAAAGGGTCAGAACACTGAAGCTTTCTTT. It is translated as CASSLKGQNTEAFF.